The clone carrying this T cell receptor (beta chain) has only a few counts. This entry comes from a study of T-cell reconstitution after alpha-beta-depleted transplantation in children. The CDR3 has 16 amino acids. V shed 0 bases and J shed 5 bases, with 14 bases lying between them. Germline V lookup: CDR1 LGHDT, CDR2 YNNKEL (reference sequence). The TCRbeta library was prepared with unique molecular identifiers. MiXCR, run by TCRdb on the PCR reads, gives a single entry per CDR3 protein. The sample lists over 300,000 distinct CDR3 sequences; approximately 10% were seen once. The chain recombines TRBV3-1 with TRBJ2-1; a weak D match, TRBD2 (5 bases). The clonotype was recovered from a human donor who donated a stem cell graft to a child with acute lymphoblastic leukemia. Specimen: PBMCs from the stem cell graft donor, collected from the stem cell graft. The CDR3 sequence is CASSQDGGTFDNEQFF. CDR3 bases: TGTGCCAGCAGCCAAGATGGAGGTACCTTTGACAATGAGCAGTTCTTC.